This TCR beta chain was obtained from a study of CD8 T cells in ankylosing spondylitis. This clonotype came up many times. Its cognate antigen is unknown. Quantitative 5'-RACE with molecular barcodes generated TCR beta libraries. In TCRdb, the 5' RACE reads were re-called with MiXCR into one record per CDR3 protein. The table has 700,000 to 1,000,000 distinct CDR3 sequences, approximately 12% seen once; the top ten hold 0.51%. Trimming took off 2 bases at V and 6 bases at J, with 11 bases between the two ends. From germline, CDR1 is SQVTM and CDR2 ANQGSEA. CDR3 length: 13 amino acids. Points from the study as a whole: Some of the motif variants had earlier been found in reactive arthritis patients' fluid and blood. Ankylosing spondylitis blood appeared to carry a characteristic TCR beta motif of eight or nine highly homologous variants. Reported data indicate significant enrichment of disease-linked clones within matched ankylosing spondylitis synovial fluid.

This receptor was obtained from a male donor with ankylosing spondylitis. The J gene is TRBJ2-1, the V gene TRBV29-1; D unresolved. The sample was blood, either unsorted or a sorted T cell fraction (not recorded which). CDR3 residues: CSVERRTANEQFF. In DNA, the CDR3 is TGCAGCGTTGAACGGCGGACCGCCAATGAGCAGTTCTTC.